This is a list of T cell receptor beta chains from one sample in a study of blood T cells in healthy people across ages. One entry per CDR3 protein, called by TCRdb with MiXCR from the 5' RACE reads. The repertoire includes about 1.4 million distinct CDR3 sequences, 55% to 75% of them detected once, and 5.5% to 8% sits in the top ten. Sequenced material: blood. The receptors shown here come from a man aged 18 to 29 in good health. Each CDR3 is given with its conserved first and last residue. A D gene is named only where the DNA matches it firmly. Only some rows state a clone size, as once, few, many or a class for expanded clones.

D gene	V gene	J gene	CDR3 length	clone size	CDR3 DNA	CDR3 protein
TRBD1	TRBV7-9	TRBJ1-1	14	few	TGTGCCAGCAGCTTTCCGGGACAGGGCTCTGAAGCTTTCTTT	CASSFPGQGSEAFF
-	TRBV9	TRBJ2-3	14	once	TGTGCCAGCAGCGTAGACGACTCCTCCGATACGCAGTATTTT	CASSVDDSSDTQYF
-	TRBV4-1	TRBJ2-7	16	-	TGCGCCAGCAGCCAGTCCATCACGTCCGGGGTTTACGAGCAGTACTTC	CASSQSITSGVYEQYF
-	TRBV29-1	TRBJ1-5	12	once	TGCAGCGTTGGGTATAGCAATCAGCCCCAGCATTTT	CSVGYSNQPQHF
-	TRBV20-1	TRBJ1-6	15	-	TGCAGTGCTAGAGATCTCGGGACGGAAGCTTCACCCCTCCACTTT	CSARDLGTEASPLHF
-	TRBV29-1	TRBJ2-4	10	-	TGCAGCGTCTCCGGACAATCTCAGTACTTC	CSVSGQSQYF
-	TRBV28	TRBJ2-7	14	-	TGTGCCAGCAGTGAGGGGGGCGGACTACGAGCGCAGTACTTC	CASSEGGGLRAQYF
TRBD2	TRBV4-1	TRBJ2-7	18	-	TGCGCCAGCAGCCAAGATGTCGGACTAGCGGGAGTAATCGACGAGCAGTACTTC	CASSQDVGLAGVIDEQYF
-	TRBV10-3	TRBJ1-1	13	-	TGTGCCATCAGAGGACTGAAGAACACTGAAGCTTTCTTT	CAIRGLKNTEAFF
TRBD2	TRBV28	TRBJ2-3	18	-	TGTGCCAGCAGTCCGGCCGGACTAGCGGGGGGGCATGTAGATACGCAGTATTTT	CASSPAGLAGGHVDTQYF
TRBD1	TRBV7-9	TRBJ2-7	15	-	TGTGCCAGCAGCCCAACGGGACAGGGTGACTACGAGCAGTACTTC	CASSPTGQGDYEQYF
TRBD1	TRBV27	TRBJ2-3	14	-	TGTGCCAGCGGTCAGGGGGTGGACACAGATACGCAGTATTTT	CASGQGVDTDTQYF
TRBD2	TRBV6-1	TRBJ2-3	19	-	TGTGCCAGCAGTACCCCCGGGACTAGCGGGAGTGGGCGCACAGATACGCAGTATTTT	CASSTPGTSGSGRTDTQYF
TRBD2	TRBV29-1	TRBJ2-1	13	few	TGCAGCGCAAAGACTAGCGGGAGTAGTGAGCAGTTCTTC	CSAKTSGSSEQFF
-	TRBV20-1	TRBJ2-5	11	-	TGCAGTGCTAGGGCCAAGGTGACCCAGTACTTC	CSARAKVTQYF
TRBD1	TRBV29-1	TRBJ2-7	12	-	TGCAGCGTGGCTACAGGGGGGAAAGAGCAGTACTTC	CSVATGGKEQYF
TRBD2	TRBV6-5	TRBJ2-7	18	-	TGTGCCAGCAGTTATCTGATCGGGACTAGCGGGGGGGCCGACGAGCAGTACTTC	CASSYLIGTSGGADEQYF
TRBD2	TRBV4-3	TRBJ2-1	16	-	TGCGCCAGCAGCCATCTCAGCGGGACTTTCTACAATGAGCAGTTCTTC	CASSHLSGTFYNEQFF
TRBD1	TRBV29-1	TRBJ1-2	16	-	TGCAGCGTTGAAGATCGTATAGGGGACAGGGGGTATGGCTACACCTTC	CSVEDRIGDRGYGYTF
-	TRBV3-1	TRBJ1-4	14	-	TGTGCCAGCAGCCAGGGGCGAAGTAATGAAAAACTGTTTTTT	CASSQGRSNEKLFF
TRBD2	TRBV4-3	TRBJ2-5	15	-	TGCGCCAGCAGCCAAGATACCAGCGGGGTAGAGACCCAGTACTTC	CASSQDTSGVETQYF
-	TRBV6-6	TRBJ2-1	16	few	TGTGCCAGCAGTTACGTCTGGCTAGCGAGAGACAATGAGCAGTTCTTC	CASSYVWLARDNEQFF
-	TRBV20-1	TRBJ2-4	13	-	TGCAGTGCTTGGTGGGACTTGACCAACATTCAGTACTTC	CSAWWDLTNIQYF
TRBD2	TRBV4-3	TRBJ2-1	16	-	TGCGCCAGCAGCCAAGGCCTAGCGGGGGGCGGGTATGAGCAGTTCTTC	CASSQGLAGGGYEQFF
-	TRBV4-2	TRBJ2-3	18	few	TGTGCCAGCAGCCAAGATGTTTATAGAGGGGGGATCACAGATACGCAGTATTTT	CASSQDVYRGGITDTQYF
-	TRBV12-3/TRBV12-4	TRBJ2-5	12	-	TGTGCCAGCCGGAGGGGTGTTCAGACCCAGTACTTC	CASRRGVQTQYF
-	TRBV6-2/TRBV6-3	TRBJ2-1	17	-	TGTGCCAGCAGTTACGTTGCGACTCTCGCCCCGGCCCATGAGCAGTTCTTC	CASSYVATLAPAHEQFF
-	TRBV3-1	TRBJ1-2	13	-	TGTGCCAGCAGCCAAGGGACAGTTCCTGGCTACACCTTC	CASSQGTVPGYTF
TRBD1	TRBV29-1	TRBJ2-5	14	-	TGCAGCGTTGTCTGGACAGGGGGGAAGGAGACCCAGTACTTC	CSVVWTGGKETQYF